The clone carrying this T cell receptor (beta chain) was seen a few times. The antigen is not known. These data belong to a study of cytomegalovirus exposure and HLA in healthy donors. The study, taken as a whole, reports: Productive status was seen about 90% or about 30% of the time for most TCR beta V segments in an earlier analysis.

Researchers ran the PCR with 60 Vbeta and 13 Jbeta primers. Methods used by the authors: In a later analysis, 70 million to 80 million unique TCR beta chains included roughly 11 million shared by two or more donors. Sequenced by immunoSEQ multiplex PCR; TCRdb stores in-frame clones only, minus some. Clone size and V and J calls were adopted from that table, with D and trimming inferred from the DNA. The sample has some 150,000 clones; around 60% are singletons. The germline CDR1 and CDR2 sequences are SGHAT and FQDESV (reference sequence). V was pared by 0 bases and J by 6 bases, with 18 bases between. The CDR3 extends over 17 amino acids.

The TCR comes from a woman aged 55-69 years in good health and CMV-seropositive. The chain couples TRBV11-1 to TRBJ2-4, with a tentative D call TRBD2 (6 bases). The specimen was PBMCs. DNA for the CDR3: TGTGCCAGCAGCTTAGCGGGGGGATGGTCTGGACGAAACATTCAGTACTTC. Translating it yields CASSLAGGWSGRNIQYF. The whole variable domain, remainder taken from reference TRBV11-1 and TRBJ2-4, is EAEVAQSPRYKITEKSQAVAFWCDPISGHATLYWYRQILGQGPELLVQFQDESVVDDSQLPKDRFSAERLKGVDSTLKIQPAELGDSAMYLCASSLAGGWSGRNIQYFGAGTRLSVL.